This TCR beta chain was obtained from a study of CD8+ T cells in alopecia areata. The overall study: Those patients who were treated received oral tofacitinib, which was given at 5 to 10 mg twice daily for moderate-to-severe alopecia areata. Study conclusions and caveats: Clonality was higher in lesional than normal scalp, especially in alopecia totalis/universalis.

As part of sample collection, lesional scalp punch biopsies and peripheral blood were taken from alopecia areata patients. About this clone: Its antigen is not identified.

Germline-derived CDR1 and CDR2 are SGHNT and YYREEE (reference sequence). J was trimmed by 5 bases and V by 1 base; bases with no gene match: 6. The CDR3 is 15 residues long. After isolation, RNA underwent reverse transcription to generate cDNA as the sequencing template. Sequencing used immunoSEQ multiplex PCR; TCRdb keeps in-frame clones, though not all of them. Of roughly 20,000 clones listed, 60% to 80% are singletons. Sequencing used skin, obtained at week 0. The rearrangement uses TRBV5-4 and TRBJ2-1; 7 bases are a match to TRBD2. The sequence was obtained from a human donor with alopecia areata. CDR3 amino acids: CASSLIAGEHNEQFF. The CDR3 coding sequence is TGTGCCAGCAGCTTGATCGCGGGGGAACACAATGAGCAGTTCTTC.